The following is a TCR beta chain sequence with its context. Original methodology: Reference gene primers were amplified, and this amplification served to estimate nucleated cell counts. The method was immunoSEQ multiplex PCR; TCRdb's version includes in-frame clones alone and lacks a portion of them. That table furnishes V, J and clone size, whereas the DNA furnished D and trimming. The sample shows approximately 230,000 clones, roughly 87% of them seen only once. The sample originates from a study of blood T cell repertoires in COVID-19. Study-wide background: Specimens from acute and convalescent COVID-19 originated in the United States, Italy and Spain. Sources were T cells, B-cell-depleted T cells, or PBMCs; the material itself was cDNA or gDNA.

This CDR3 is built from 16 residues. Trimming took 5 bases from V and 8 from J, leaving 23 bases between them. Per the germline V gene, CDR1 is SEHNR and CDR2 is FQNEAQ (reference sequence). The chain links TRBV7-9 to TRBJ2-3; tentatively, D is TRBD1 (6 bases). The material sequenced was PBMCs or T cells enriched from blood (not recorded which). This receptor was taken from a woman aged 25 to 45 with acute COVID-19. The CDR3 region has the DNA TGTGCCAGCAGCCCTCAGGGGCGGGTCGGAACGAGTACGCAGTATTTT. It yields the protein CASSPQGRVGTSTQYF.